The sequence of this T cell receptor (beta chain) was determined in a study of regulatory T cells in long-lasting Graves disease. In its sample, this clonotype was seen many times. Germline CDR1 is DFQATT and CDR2 is SNEGSKA (reference sequence). The length of the CDR3 is 13 residues. This sample's time point: newly diagnosed GD, antithyroid drugs for less than 3 months. The TCR library was made from RNA extracted from PBMCs. Through Arm-PCR of CDR3 regions and iRepertoire HTBI primers, TCR beta libraries were built. TCRdb independently ran MiXCR on the multiplex PCR reads; one entry per CDR3 protein. The sample has about 400,000 distinct CDR3 sequences; 15% to 20% are singletons. This sample also belongs to another study, concerning T cells in Graves' hyperthyroidism and ophthalmopathy. That work contributes: First-round RT-PCR of the TCR CDR3 relied on the HTBI primer set.

The chain uses TRBV20-1 and TRBJ2-7, with 7 nucleotides matching TRBD1. The sample consisted of peripheral blood mononuclear cells (PBMCs), taken at new diagnosis, from a patient treated with antithyroid drugs. The TCR was taken from a woman in her late teens or twenties with Graves disease. CDR3 region: CSVDWDRPYEQYF. CDR3 DNA sequence: TGCAGCGTAGACTGGGACAGACCCTACGAGCAGTACTTC.